These 20 T cell receptor beta chains were all obtained from the same sample, sequenced in a study of T-cell memory formation after mild COVID-19. TCRdb called the 5' RACE reads again in MiXCR, with one record for every CDR3 protein. The profile covers a few hundred thousand distinct CDR3 sequences, with over 9.5% appearing a single time and around 3.3% taken by the ten largest. Source material: PBMCs or a T cell subset sorted from them (not recorded which). The receptor source for this set is a man aged 18 to 30 who had mild COVID-19 (a few samples of this study predate the infection). Cell type and time point are not known.

V usage is TRBV5-1 and J usage is TRBJ1-2; D is possibly TRBD1 (5 bases). This CDR3 contains 12 residues. Trimming took 4 bases from V and 14 from J, leaving 18 bases between them. Germline CDR1 is SGHRS and CDR2 is YFSETQ. The CDR3 region is CASSKPPGGATF. The CDR3, as DNA: TGCGCCAGCAGCAAACCCCCGGGAGGGGCAACCTTC.

This clonotype was picked up a small number of times. The rearrangement uses TRBV9 and TRBJ1-1; a weak D match, TRBD1 (6 bases). This CDR3 region has 12 residues. V was trimmed by 3 bases and J by 11 bases, leaving 14 bases between them. In germline, CDR1 is SGDLS, CDR2 YYNGEE. Here the CDR3 DNA reads TGTGCCAGCAGCGCGGCAACAGGGAAGGCTTTCTTT. Amino acids: CASSAATGKAFF.

This clonotype came up once. The J gene is TRBJ2-7, the V gene TRBV4-3; D may be TRBD2 (5 bases). The length of the CDR3 is 15 residues. V was shortened by 4 bases and J by 8 bases, with 21 bases between the two germline ends. The germline gives CDR1 LGHNA, CDR2 YSLEER. CDR3 residues: CASSLEPSNWYKQYF. DNA of the CDR3: TGCGCCAGCAGCCTCGAGCCTAGCAATTGGTACAAGCAGTACTTC.

This chain joins TRBV20-1 and TRBJ2-3, with 9 bases that match TRBD1. CDR1 and CDR2 (germline): DFQATT, SNEGSKA (reference sequence). The junction had 6 bases not matched to a gene; V was cut back by 0 bases and J by 2 bases. The CDR3 sequence is 16 residues long. The CDR3 sequence is CSARDSGTGSTDTQYF. Written as DNA, the CDR3 is TGCAGTGCTAGAGATTCCGGGACAGGGTCCACAGATACGCAGTATTTT.

The chain combines TRBV7-9 with TRBJ1-1; D ambiguous. The V end was cut by 3 bases, the J end by 3 bases, with 8 bases between. Germline V gives CDR1 SEHNR, CDR2 FQNEAQ (reference sequence). The CDR3 runs 13 residues. CDR3 sequence reads: CASSFSVDTEAFF. The CDR3, as DNA: TGTGCCAGCAGCTTTAGTGTGGACACTGAAGCTTTCTTT. Combining the CDR3 with reference TRBV7-9 and TRBJ1-1 gives the whole variable domain DTGVSQNPRHKITKRGQNVTFRCDPISEHNRLYWYRQTLGQGPEFLTYFQNEAQLEKSRLLSDRFSAERPKGSFSTLEIQRTEQGDSAMYLCASSFSVDTEAFFGQGTRLTVV.

This clonotype was detected only a few times. This sequence joins TRBV29-1 and TRBJ2-3; 7 bases line up with TRBD1. CDR3 length: 11 amino acids. The junction had 5 bases not matched to a gene; V was cut back by 7 bases and J by 7 bases. Germline V gives CDR1 SQVTM, CDR2 ANQGSEA. The CDR3 spells CSALGQNTQYF. The CDR3 DNA follows: TGCAGCGCCCTGGGACAGAATACGCAGTATTTT.

The chain has TRBV4-1 and TRBJ1-5; D gene ambiguous. The CDR3 covers 13 residues. V lost 1 base and J 8 bases, leaving 9 bases between the germline ends. Germline CDR1 MGHRA, CDR2 YSYEKL. In DNA, the CDR3 is TGCGCCAGCAGCCAAGGAGGTGAAAAGCCCCAGCATTTT. Protein product: CASSQGGEKPQHF.

The chain combines TRBV5-1 with TRBJ2-1, with D unclear. V lost 3 bases and J 2 bases, leaving 6 bases between the germline ends. In germline, CDR1 is SGHRS, CDR2 YFSETQ. CDR3 length: 13 residues. The CDR3 nucleotides read TGCGCCAGCAGCTCTGAGCCCTACAATGAGCAGTTCTTC. Protein: CASSSEPYNEQFF.

This clonotype turned up a few times. J is TRBJ2-2 and V is TRBV3-1; either TRBD1 or TRBD2 may fit D (6 bases each). V gave up 4 bases and J gave up 4 bases, with 16 bases separating them. CDR1 and CDR2 (germline): LGHDT, YNNKEL (reference sequence). The CDR3 sequence is 16 residues long. CDR3 amino acids: CASSRYLGGSTGELFF. CDR3 DNA: TGTGCCAGCAGCCGTTATTTAGGGGGGAGCACCGGGGAGCTGTTTTTT.

This clonotype turned up a few times. This sequence joins TRBV5-1 and TRBJ2-5; 7 bases are shared with TRBD1. The CDR3 is made up of 16 amino acids. Trimming took 4 bases from V and 4 from J; bases not matched to a gene: 13. In germline, CDR1 is SGHRS, CDR2 YFSETQ. The CDR3, as DNA: TGCGCCAGCAGCCGAGAGGGGGCCCCCCGCCCAGAGACCCAGTACTTC. Its protein product is CASSREGAPRPETQYF.

This clonotype was counted only a few times. The V and J genes are TRBV4-2 and TRBJ1-6; TRBD1 might be the D (5 bases). Trimming left V 0 bases short and J 6 bases short, with 12 bases between. The CDR3 consists of 16 residues. Germline values: CDR1 LGHNA, CDR2 YNFKEQ. The CDR3 DNA is TGTGCCAGCAGCCAAGATCGCCAGGGCCCTAATTCACCCCTCCACTTT. Its translation is CASSQDRQGPNSPLHF.

The V and J genes are TRBV7-2 and TRBJ2-1; 8 nucleotides match TRBD1. Germline V gene lookup returns CDR1 SGHTA and CDR2 FQGNSA. The CDR3 consists of 14 residues. With 5 bases clipped from V and 10 bases from J, the junction kept 10 bases outside the gene matches. Here the CDR3 DNA reads TGTGCCAGCAGCCTACTGTCCGGACAGGGCGAGCAGTTCTTC. This codes for CASSLLSGQGEQFF.

The V and J genes are TRBV6-5 and TRBJ2-7; tentative D call: TRBD1 (5 bases). The V gene's germline CDR1 is MNHEY and CDR2 SVGAGI. V lost 4 bases and J 3 bases, leaving 13 bases between the germline ends. The CDR3 covers 14 residues. The CDR3 nucleotides read TGTGCCAGCAGTTCGACAGCTATCAACTACGAGCAGTACGTC. Translating it yields CASSSTAINYEQYV.

This clonotype was observed a few times. The V call is TRBV7-3, the J call TRBJ1-1; D uncertain. The CDR3 has 15 amino acids. The germline V and J ends were trimmed by 1 base and 0 bases, with 9 bases remaining between them. Germline V gives CDR1 SGHTA, CDR2 FQGTGA. CDR3 residues: CASSLNAAMNTEAFF. In DNA, the CDR3 is TGTGCCAGCAGCTTAAACGCAGCTATGAACACTGAAGCTTTCTTT.

The sample holds a few counts of this clonotype. The chain carries TRBV18 and TRBJ1-1; 8 bases align to TRBD1. J lost 3 bases, V lost 1 base, and 7 bases had no gene match. The CDR3 length is 16 residues. The germline V gene encodes CDR1 KGHSH and CDR2 LQKENI. Here the CDR3 reads CASSPRPGGRDTEAFF. DNA for the CDR3: TGTGCCAGCTCACCACGGCCAGGGGGCAGGGACACTGAAGCTTTCTTT.

The V gene is TRBV20-1, the J gene TRBJ2-3; 10 bases are shared with TRBD2. Germline V lookup: CDR1 DFQATT, CDR2 SNEGSKA (reference sequence). V was clipped by 1 base and J by 6 bases; unmatched bases: 7. CDR3 length: 15 residues. CDR3 loop: CSARASGGAGDTQYF. The DNA for the CDR3 is TGCAGTGCTAGAGCCAGCGGGGGGGCCGGGGATACGCAGTATTTT.

The chain couples TRBV3-1 to TRBJ1-1, with D maybe TRBD1 (6 bases). Between the trimmed V and J ends, which lost 5 bases and 6 bases, there was a span of 10 bases. The CDR3 consists of 12 residues. Germline assignment: CDR1 LGHDT and CDR2 YNNKEL (reference sequence). The CDR3 sequence: CASSSRQAEAFF. The DNA of the CDR3 is TGTGCCAGCAGCTCTAGACAGGCTGAAGCTTTCTTT.

The chain joins TRBV5-6 to TRBJ1-4; D is unclear. Per germline, CDR1 SGHDT and CDR2 YYEEEE. The length of the CDR3 is 14 residues. The V gene lost 3 bases and the J gene lost 7 bases, with 13 bases spanning the gap. The chain's CDR3 is CASSWSAEGEKLFF. The CDR3 DNA reads as TGTGCCAGCAGCTGGTCGGCCGAGGGTGAAAAACTGTTTTTT.

This clonotype was seen more than once but under ten times. CDR3 sequence reads: CASSLVGGTNEKLFF. Here the CDR3 DNA reads TGTGCCAGCAGTTTGGTCGGTGGGACTAATGAAAAACTGTTTTTT. The rearrangement uses TRBV7-8 and TRBJ1-4; no clear D gene. The CDR3 covers 15 residues. Per germline, CDR1 SGHVS and CDR2 FQNEAQ. Deletions cut 6 bases from V and 2 bases from J, with 13 bases between.

This clonotype was found many times. The chain carries TRBV18 and TRBJ1-2; no clear D gene. The V gene lost 3 bases and the J gene lost 3 bases, with 5 bases spanning the gap. The CDR3 runs to 12 residues. The germline V gene has CDR1 KGHSH and CDR2 LQKENI. In DNA form, the CDR3 reads TGTGCCAGCTCACCGACGGACTATGGCTACACCTTC. As protein: CASSPTDYGYTF.